Listed here are 24 T cell receptor beta chains from one sample, sequenced in a study of T cell changes during pregnancy in multiple sclerosis. Measured with immunoSEQ multiplex PCR; TCRdb has only the in-frame clones, and not every one. The table shows tens of thousands of clones, with approximately 95% occurring only once. This material consisted of peripheral blood, taken in the second trimester of pregnancy. The receptors come from a female donor in good health, enrolled as a control in a pregnancy study.

The chain uses TRBV30 and TRBJ2-1, with a tentative D call TRBD2 (6 bases). Germline CDR1 and CDR2: GTSNPN and SVGIG (reference sequence). CDR3 size: 15 residues. The V and J ends lost 3 bases and 8 bases respectively, with 20 bases between them. The CDR3, as DNA: TGTGCCTGGAGCGACCCGGGACTGCCCTTGGATGAGCAGTTCTTC. Translated, it gives CAWSDPGLPLDEQFF.

The J gene is TRBJ2-1, the V gene TRBV2; D call uncertain. The CDR3 contains 13 residues. Deletions cut 9 bases from V and 8 bases from J, with 17 bases between. Germline V gene sequence: CDR1 SNHLY, CDR2 FYNNEI. The DNA of the CDR3 is TGTGCCAGGTGGTCTCCAGGCGACCATGAGCAGTTCTTC. It yields the protein CARWSPGDHEQFF.

The chain couples TRBV10-3 to TRBJ2-7, with 9 positions matching TRBD1. CDR1 and CDR2 (germline): ENHRY, SYGVKD. With V trimmed by 0 bases and J by 4 bases, 13 bases remained unmatched. This CDR3 is built from 18 residues. The CDR3 region has the DNA TGTGCCATCAGTGAGTCGGAGTTTTGGGACAGGGTAATTTACGAGCAGTACTTC. Translated: CAISESEFWDRVIYEQYF.

Points on this clone: Within the sample, other DNA sequences also encode this same CDR3. The chain carries TRBV5-1 and TRBJ2-1; TRBD2 aligns across 10 bases. Germline V lookup: CDR1 SGHRS, CDR2 YFSETQ. J gave up 4 bases and V 5 bases, and 3 bases lay outside the gene matches. The CDR3 has 14 residues. The CDR3 DNA reads TGCGCCAGCAGTGCTAGCGGGGGATACAATGAGCAGTTCTTC. Protein product: CASSASGGYNEQFF.

The CDR3 loop reads CASRETGEGYGYTF. In DNA form, the CDR3 reads TGTGCCAGCAGGGAGACAGGGGAAGGATATGGCTACACCTTC. The V and J genes are TRBV27 and TRBJ1-2, with 8 bases fitting TRBD1. CDR1 is MNHEY, CDR2 SMNVEV, per germline (reference sequence). The CDR3 spans 14 residues. Trimming removed 6 bases from V and 5 bases from J; junction bases left unmatched: 8.

This rearrangement joins TRBV19 to TRBJ1-6; TRBD1 agrees at 9 bases. The CDR3 length is 13 residues. Germline CDR1 is LNHDA and CDR2 is SQIVND (reference sequence). V lost 10 bases and J lost 10; bases outside the gene matches: 8. CDR3 protein: CATRDRVFSPLHF. CDR3 coding DNA: TGTGCCACCCGGGACAGGGTGTTCTCACCCCTCCACTTT.

The chain combines TRBV5-1 with TRBJ2-3, with D unclear. CDR3 length: 14 residues. Germline assignment: CDR1 SGHRS and CDR2 YFSETQ. Trimming left V 0 bases short and J 4 bases short, with 9 bases between. This CDR3 is CASSLVSSPDTQYF. The CDR3 region has the DNA TGCGCCAGCAGCTTGGTCTCTAGTCCAGATACGCAGTATTTT. The full variable domain, rest sourced from reference TRBV5-1 and TRBJ2-3, is KAGVTQTPRYLIKTRGQQVTLSCSPISGHRSVSWYQQTPGQGLQFLFEYFSETQRNKGNFPGRFSGRQFSNSRSEMNVSTLELGDSALYLCASSLVSSPDTQYFGPGTRLTVL.

This clone was seen only once. V usage is TRBV2 and J usage is TRBJ2-1; the D gene is possibly TRBD2 (6 bases). CDR3 size: 16 residues. Germline assignment: CDR1 SNHLY and CDR2 FYNNEI. The germline V and J ends were trimmed by 2 bases and 8 bases, with 19 bases remaining between them. The CDR3 coding sequence is TGTGCCAGCAGTGAACGGGCTAGCGCGACTCCCCATGAGCAGTTCTTC. It specifies CASSERASATPHEQFF.

The J gene is TRBJ2-2, the V gene TRBV11-2; D remains ambiguous. V was shortened by 0 bases and J by 15 bases, with 20 bases between the two germline ends. The CDR3 sequence is 15 residues long. Per germline, CDR1 SGHAT and CDR2 FQNNGV. CDR3 residues: CASSLDYTPGLWVFF. As DNA, the CDR3 is TGTGCCAGCAGCTTAGATTATACCCCGGGTTTATGGGTGTTTTTT.

The chain combines TRBV13 with TRBJ2-7; the D gene is possibly TRBD1 (5 bases). Germline-derived CDR1 and CDR2 are PRHDT and FYEKMQ (reference sequence). The CDR3 has 13 residues. Trimming left V 1 base short and J 2 bases short, with 6 bases between. The CDR3 loop reads CASSLAGTYEQYF. CDR3 sequence (DNA): TGTGCCAGCAGCTTAGCAGGGACCTACGAGCAGTACTTC.

The rearrangement links TRBV7-9 to TRBJ2-7; a weak D match, TRBD2 (7 bases). Trimming left V 5 bases short and J 2 bases short, with 10 bases between. The CDR3 sequence is 13 residues long. Germline loops: CDR1 SEHNR, CDR2 FQNEAQ (reference sequence). The CDR3 spells CASSRGAAYEQYF. In nucleotides, the CDR3 is TGTGCCAGCAGCCGGGGGGCGGCCTACGAGCAGTACTTC. The variable domain in full, with the rest retrieved from reference TRBV7-9 and TRBJ2-7, is DTGVSQNPRHKITKRGQNVTFRCDPISEHNRLYWYRQTLGQGPEFLTYFQNEAQLEKSRLLSDRFSAERPKGSFSTLEIQRTEQGDSAMYLCASSRGAAYEQYFGPGTRLTVT.

The J gene is TRBJ1-3, the V gene TRBV28, with TRBD1 identical over 7 bases. Germline V gene sequence: CDR1 MDHEN, CDR2 SYDVKM. Losses at the gene ends were 5 bases for V and 3 bases for J; bases not matched to a gene: 10. This CDR3 region has 16 residues. CDR3 sequence: CASSTPGQLGGNTIYF. CDR3 nucleotide sequence: TGTGCCAGCAGTACTCCGGGACAGCTAGGTGGAAACACCATATATTTT. Looking up the rest from reference TRBV28 and TRBJ1-3 gives the full variable domain: DVKVTQSSRYLVKRTGEKVFLECVQDMDHENMFWYRQDPGLGLRLIYFSYDVKMKEKGDIPEGYSVSREKKERFSLILESASTNQTSMYLCASSTPGQLGGNTIYFGEGSWLTVV.

V usage is TRBV14 and J usage is TRBJ2-4; 12 positions match TRBD1. The V gene's germline CDR1 is SGHDN and CDR2 FVKESK. V shed 3 bases, J shed 2 bases, and the junction held 5 bases outside the gene matches. The CDR3 covers 17 residues. The CDR3 sequence: CASSQGQGAATKNIQYF. The CDR3 bases are TGTGCCAGCAGCCAGGGACAGGGGGCTGCGACCAAAAACATTCAGTACTTC.

The gene calls are TRBV6-5 and TRBJ2-1; D may be TRBD1 (6 bases). Germline CDR1 MNHEY, CDR2 SVGAGI. CDR3 length equals 13 residues. The V end was cut by 5 bases, the J end by 4 bases, with 9 bases between. The CDR3 sequence: CASSRTEYNEQFF. CDR3 DNA: TGTGCCAGCAGTAGGACAGAGTACAATGAGCAGTTCTTC.

The rearrangement uses TRBV7-9 and TRBJ2-5; D is possibly TRBD1 (5 bases). Germline CDR1 SEHNR, CDR2 FQNEAQ (reference sequence). The CDR3 runs 15 residues. Trimming took off 1 base at V and 5 bases at J, with 14 bases between the two ends. For the CDR3, the DNA is TGTGCCAGCAGCTTAGAGGGGCTACTTGGGGAGACCCAGTACTTC. Translated: CASSLEGLLGETQYF.

The CDR3 DNA reads as TGCGCCAGCAGCTCTTTAGAGGCAGGGCCTGGAAACACCATATATTTT. It is translated as CASSSLEAGPGNTIYF. The chain recombines TRBV5-1 with TRBJ1-3, with a tentative D call TRBD1 (5 bases). The CDR3 consists of 16 residues. V dropped 3 bases and J dropped 2 bases, with 15 bases sitting between them. The germline gives CDR1 SGHRS, CDR2 YFSETQ.

The chain is built from TRBV7-2 and TRBJ2-7; the D is unclear. The ends were cut back, 1 base at V and 4 bases at J, with 11 bases in the middle. This CDR3 is built from 14 residues. The V gene's germline CDR1 is SGHTA and CDR2 FQGNSA. The CDR3 reads CASSLGQSKYEQYF. The CDR3 bases are TGTGCCAGCAGCTTAGGGCAATCGAAATACGAGCAGTACTTC. Supplemented by reference TRBV7-2 and TRBJ2-7, the full variable domain reads GAGVSQSPSNKVTEKGKDVELRCDPISGHTALYWYRQSLGQGLEFLIYFQGNSAPDKSGLPSDRFSAERTGGSVSTLTIQRTQQEDSAVYLCASSLGQSKYEQYFGPGTRLTVT.

The gene calls are TRBV7-9 and TRBJ1-3; TRBD1 agrees at 7 bases. The V segment lost 5 bases and the J segment 4 bases; nucleotides outside the gene matches: 14. The length of the CDR3 is 17 residues. Germline CDR1 and CDR2: SEHNR and FQNEAQ (reference sequence). CDR3 amino acids: CASSILRGTVKGNTIYF. The CDR3 DNA is TGTGCCAGCAGCATCCTGAGAGGGACAGTTAAAGGAAACACCATATATTTT.

The chain recombines TRBV4-2 with TRBJ2-1; 8 bases are shared with TRBD2. Germline CDR1 LGHNA, CDR2 YNFKEQ. The CDR3 has 13 amino acids. V gave up 6 bases and J gave up 10 bases; unmatched junction bases: 8. The chain's CDR3 is CASRLGLGHEQFF. CDR3 coding DNA: TGTGCCAGCAGACTGGGACTAGGCCACGAGCAGTTCTTC.

V and J are TRBV6-1 and TRBJ2-1, with 9 bases matching TRBD1. Germline V gene sequence: CDR1 MNHNS, CDR2 SASEGT. There are 13 residues in the CDR3. Unmatched junction bases numbered 7, after V lost 8 bases and J lost 8 bases. Here the CDR3 DNA reads TGTGCCAGCCGAGGGACAGGGTGGTATGAGCAGTTCTTC. Its protein is CASRGTGWYEQFF.

The chain is built from TRBV7-2 and TRBJ2-3; a possible D gene is TRBD2 (6 bases). CDR1 SGHTA and CDR2 FQGNSA come from the germline V gene. V dropped 2 bases and J dropped 0 bases, with 9 bases sitting between them. CDR3 length: 15 residues. The CDR3 is CASSLWSGSTDTQYF. DNA of the CDR3: TGTGCCAGCAGCTTATGGAGCGGGAGCACAGATACGCAGTATTTT.

A single count supports this clone. The chain uses TRBV28 and TRBJ2-5; no clear D. The V gene's germline CDR1 is MDHEN and CDR2 SYDVKM. This CDR3 region has 14 residues. Trimming shortened V by 5 bases and J by 2 bases, and 12 bases separated the two germline ends. CDR3 region: CASSPQNIQETQYF. CDR3 DNA sequence: TGTGCCAGCAGTCCCCAGAATATACAAGAGACCCAGTACTTC.

The rearrangement joins TRBV5-6 to TRBJ2-4, with 10 bases identical to TRBD2. V gave up 2 bases and J gave up 13 bases; unmatched junction bases: 9. The length of the CDR3 is 14 residues. Germline V gene lookup returns CDR1 SGHDT and CDR2 YYEEEE. Here the CDR3 DNA reads TGTGCCAGCAGCTTCGTCGAAACTAGCGGGAAGCAGTACTTC. This translates into CASSFVETSGKQYF.

The chain has TRBV2 and TRBJ1-5; weak D call: TRBD1 (6 bases). The CDR3 is made up of 14 amino acids. Trimming took 5 bases from V and 8 from J, leaving 16 bases between them. The germline V gene encodes CDR1 SNHLY and CDR2 FYNNEI. This CDR3 is CASSLGGQGEPQHF. The CDR3 DNA is TGTGCCAGCAGTTTGGGGGGGCAGGGTGAGCCCCAGCATTTT.